The TCR beta chain under discussion was sequenced for a study of cytomegalovirus exposure and HLA in healthy donors. The protocol was immunoSEQ multiplex PCR, while the TCRdb copy is restricted to in-frame clones and leaves out a portion. The sample includes roughly 90,000 clones, less than 85% of them seen just once. Worth noting for this clone: Its matching antigen is unknown.

Study-wide results and caveats: In a later analysis, first-cohort TCR clusters were found to tend to co-occur in the roughly 120 validation repertoires.

The sequence was collected from a man aged 18 to 30 in good health and CMV-seropositive. What was sequenced was PBMCs.

The CDR3 reads CAGNRQDETQYF. DNA of the CDR3: TGTGCCGGAAACCGACAGGACGAGACCCAGTACTTC. V is TRBV2 and J is TRBJ2-5; TRBD1 might be the D (6 bases). The CDR3 length is 12 residues. CDR1 and CDR2 from the germline V gene are SNHLY and FYNNEI. V was trimmed by 11 bases and J by 5 bases, leaving 15 bases between them.